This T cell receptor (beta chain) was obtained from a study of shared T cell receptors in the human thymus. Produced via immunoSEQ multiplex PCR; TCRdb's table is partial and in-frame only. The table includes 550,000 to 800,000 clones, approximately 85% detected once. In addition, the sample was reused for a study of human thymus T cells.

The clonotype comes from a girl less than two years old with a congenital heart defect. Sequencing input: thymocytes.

Here the CDR3 reads CASSRTLGGELPSEAFF. In DNA form, the CDR3 reads TGCGCCAGCAGCCGTACCCTGGGGGGGGAACTCCCAAGTGAAGCTTTCTTT. This chain links TRBV4-1 with TRBJ1-1, with D possibly TRBD1 on 5 matching bases. V was clipped by 4 bases and J by 7 bases, with 25 bases between them. Per germline, CDR1 MGHRA and CDR2 YSYEKL. The CDR3 contains 17 residues.